This is a list of T cell receptor beta chains from one sample in a study of blood T cell repertoires in COVID-19. TCRdb keeps only in-frame clones here, not all; method: immunoSEQ multiplex PCR. The sample comprises around 220,000 clones, 70% to 90% of which are singletons, and 1.5% rests with the top ten. The sequencing sample was made of peripheral blood. These TCRs come from a young man with active or convalescent COVID-19. The CDR3 runs from the conserved cysteine through the conserved F or W. A D gene is named only where the DNA matches it firmly. Clone size, where shown, is once, few, many, or a class for clones that have expanded.

CDR3 protein: CSARGLAGGLSGTDTQYF; CDR3 DNA: TGCAGCGCTCGAGGACTAGCGGGAGGGCTCTCGGGCACAGATACGCAGTATTTT; J gene: TRBJ2-3; clone size: .; D gene: TRBD2; V gene: TRBV29-1
CDR3 protein: CSVAGDSYGYTF; CDR3 DNA: TGCAGCGTTGCCGGGGACAGTTATGGCTACACCTTC; J gene: TRBJ1-2; clone size: .; D gene: TRBD1; V gene: TRBV29-1
CDR3 protein: CASSGVGTDSYEQYF; CDR3 DNA: TGTGCCAGCAGTGGTGTGGGGACAGATTCCTACGAGCAGTACTTC; J gene: TRBJ2-7; clone size: .; D gene: TRBD1; V gene: TRBV27
CDR3 protein: CASSLRGGRANYEQYF; CDR3 DNA: TGTGCCAGCAGCTTACGGGGCGGGAGGGCCAACTACGAGCAGTACTTC; J gene: TRBJ2-7; clone size: .; D gene: TRBD2; V gene: TRBV7-2
CDR3 protein: CASRWGPSSYEQYF; CDR3 DNA: TGTGCCAGCAGGTGGGGCCCGAGCTCCTACGAGCAGTACTTC; J gene: TRBJ2-7; clone size: .; D gene: .; V gene: TRBV2
CDR3 protein: CASSAPTLGEETQYF; CDR3 DNA: TGTGCCAGCAGCGCCCCGACATTAGGGGAAGAGACCCAGTACTTC; J gene: TRBJ2-5; clone size: .; D gene: .; V gene: TRBV7-9
CDR3 protein: CAWSWGTGVSGELFF; CDR3 DNA: TGTGCCTGGTCCTGGGGGACAGGGGTTTCCGGGGAGCTGTTTTTT; J gene: TRBJ2-2; clone size: once; D gene: TRBD1; V gene: TRBV30
CDR3 protein: CASSLAQGMSEKLFF; CDR3 DNA: TGTGCCAGCAGCTTAGCGCAGGGTATGAGTGAAAAACTGTTTTTT; J gene: TRBJ1-4; clone size: .; D gene: .; V gene: TRBV7-9
CDR3 protein: CASSESATGGYEQYF; CDR3 DNA: TGCGCCAGCAGTGAGTCGGCGACAGGCGGCTACGAGCAGTACTTC; J gene: TRBJ2-7; clone size: .; D gene: .; V gene: TRBV10-1
CDR3 protein: CASSKGGRNSPLHF; CDR3 DNA: TGTGCCAGTTCCAAAGGGGGTCGGAATTCACCCCTCCACTTT; J gene: TRBJ1-6; clone size: .; D gene: .; V gene: TRBV19
CDR3 protein: CASSKQGGSNQPQHF; CDR3 DNA: TGTGCCAGCAGCAAACAGGGTGGGAGCAATCAGCCCCAGCATTTT; J gene: TRBJ1-5; clone size: few; D gene: .; V gene: TRBV6-4
CDR3 protein: CSASHGGVYEQYF; CDR3 DNA: TGCAGTGCTAGTCACGGGGGAGTCTACGAGCAGTACTTC; J gene: TRBJ2-7; clone size: .; D gene: .; V gene: TRBV20-1
CDR3 protein: CASSLDQGRWAFF; CDR3 DNA: TGTGCCAGCAGCTTGGATCAGGGAAGATGGGCTTTCTTT; J gene: TRBJ1-1; clone size: .; D gene: .; V gene: TRBV7-2
CDR3 protein: CASSQAYFEYTGELFF; CDR3 DNA: TGTGCCAGCAGCCAAGCTTATTTTGAGTATACCGGGGAGCTGTTTTTT; J gene: TRBJ2-2; clone size: .; D gene: .; V gene: TRBV14
CDR3 protein: CASSPTGRRTGSTYEQYF; CDR3 DNA: TGTGCCAGCAGCCCCACGGGCCGCAGGACAGGGTCCACCTACGAGCAGTACTTC; J gene: TRBJ2-7; clone size: .; D gene: TRBD1; V gene: TRBV11-2
CDR3 protein: CASSQQGGSPLHF; CDR3 DNA: TGTGCCAGCAGCCAACAGGGTGGTTCACCCCTCCACTTT; J gene: TRBJ1-6; clone size: .; D gene: .; V gene: TRBV3-1/TRBV3-2
CDR3 protein: CASSIRAAGGPYEQFF; CDR3 DNA: TGTGCCAGTAGTATAAGGGCAGCGGGAGGGCCTTATGAGCAGTTCTTC; J gene: TRBJ2-1; clone size: .; D gene: TRBD2; V gene: TRBV19
CDR3 protein: CASSTRGPGGNSPLHF; CDR3 DNA: TGTGCCAGCAGTACGAGGGGACCCGGGGGTAATTCACCCCTCCACTTT; J gene: TRBJ1-6; clone size: .; D gene: .; V gene: TRBV27
CDR3 protein: CASSAQAGKPNRYEQYF; CDR3 DNA: TGTGCCAGCAGTGCCCAAGCGGGGAAACCAAATCGCTACGAGCAGTACTTC; J gene: TRBJ2-7; clone size: .; D gene: TRBD2; V gene: TRBV2
CDR3 protein: CASSLDSPGLAGGIHEQFF; CDR3 DNA: TGTGCCAGCAGCTTGGACAGCCCGGGACTAGCGGGAGGGATACATGAGCAGTTCTTC; J gene: TRBJ2-1; clone size: .; D gene: TRBD2; V gene: TRBV11-3
CDR3 protein: CASSQYPGGIAFAFF; CDR3 DNA: TGCGCCAGCAGCCAGTACCCAGGGGGCATCGCCTTTGCTTTCTTT; J gene: TRBJ1-1; clone size: .; D gene: TRBD1; V gene: TRBV4-3
CDR3 protein: CASSFGTSNTDTQYF; CDR3 DNA: TGCGCCAGCAGTTTTGGGACTAGCAACACAGATACGCAGTATTTT; J gene: TRBJ2-3; clone size: .; D gene: TRBD2; V gene: TRBV4-1
CDR3 protein: CAWRSGLAGGQETQYF; CDR3 DNA: TGTGCCTGGAGGTCTGGACTAGCGGGAGGCCAAGAGACCCAGTACTTC; J gene: TRBJ2-5; clone size: .; D gene: TRBD2; V gene: TRBV30
CDR3 protein: CASSVVVAGAYGYTF; CDR3 DNA: TGTGCCAGCAGCGTAGTGGTTGCAGGGGCGTATGGCTACACCTTC; J gene: TRBJ1-2; clone size: .; D gene: .; V gene: TRBV9
CDR3 protein: CASSSRTGYGYTF; CDR3 DNA: TGTGCCAGCAGCTCCCGGACAGGGTATGGCTACACCTTC; J gene: TRBJ1-2; clone size: .; D gene: TRBD1; V gene: TRBV13
CDR3 protein: CASSLADRGYTEAFF; CDR3 DNA: TGCGCCAGCAGCTTGGCCGACAGGGGGTACACTGAAGCTTTCTTT; J gene: TRBJ1-1; clone size: .; D gene: TRBD1; V gene: TRBV5-1
CDR3 protein: CASSEGQGATDTQYF; CDR3 DNA: TGTGCCAGCAGTGAGGGACAGGGGGCTACAGATACGCAGTATTTT; J gene: TRBJ2-3; clone size: .; D gene: TRBD1; V gene: TRBV6-1
CDR3 protein: CASSIGGYGSGRAFF; CDR3 DNA: TGTGCCAGTAGTATTGGTGGGTACGGCAGCGGGAGAGCTTTCTTT; J gene: TRBJ1-1; clone size: .; D gene: .; V gene: TRBV19